This T cell receptor beta chain was profiled in a study of CDR3 diversity in severe acne. In its sample, this clonotype was seen many times. With V trimmed by 5 bases and J by 4 bases, 8 bases remained unmatched. Germline-derived CDR1 and CDR2 are MNHEY and SVGAGI. CDR3 length: 15 residues. One entry per CDR3 protein, called by TCRdb with MiXCR from the PCR reads. This sample yields under 95,000 distinct CDR3 sequences, of which approximately 52% are seen a single time; about 9.4% belongs to the top ten. The specimen sequenced was blood. The chain carries TRBV6-5 and TRBJ2-1; 7 bases are a match to TRBD1. The sequence derives from a male donor in good health, serving as a control. The CDR3 reads CASSRPTGRYNEQFF. The CDR3 region has the DNA TGTGCCAGCAGTCGACCGACAGGGAGATACAATGAGCAGTTCTTC.